This passage covers 7 T cell receptor beta chains from one sample sequenced in a study of T cells after yellow fever vaccination. One entry per CDR3 protein results from TCRdb running MiXCR on the 5' RACE reads. This table holds some 350,000 distinct CDR3 sequences, about 8.7% found once. The specimen was PBMCs, collected on the day of the first yellow fever vaccination. These receptors all come from a man aged 18 to 30 who received the YFV17D yellow fever vaccine.

This clonotype turned up a few times. The chain uses TRBV7-3 and TRBJ2-7; 7 nucleotides agree with TRBD2. This CDR3 comprises 14 residues. Germline V gives CDR1 SGHTA, CDR2 FQGTGA. V lost 3 bases, J lost 4 bases, and 6 bases stayed unmatched. The CDR3 bases are TGTGCCAGCAGCTTGGGGGGGGACGGATACGAGCAGTACTTC. Translated: CASSLGGDGYEQYF.

The rearrangement uses TRBV6-2 or TRBV6-3 and TRBJ2-1; D tentatively fits TRBD1 or TRBD2 (6 bases each). This CDR3 spans 13 amino acids. Trimming removed 5 bases at V and 9 bases at J, with 14 bases between. Looked up from germline, CDR1 is MNHEY and CDR2 is SVGEGT. The chain's CDR3 is CASSLGRGAEQFF. Here the CDR3 DNA reads TGTGCCAGCAGTCTGGGAAGGGGGGCTGAGCAGTTCTTC.

A few counts support this clonotype. This chain uses TRBV7-3 with TRBJ2-3; 8 bases map to TRBD2. Losses at the gene ends were 5 bases for V and 5 bases for J; bases not matched to a gene: 9. This CDR3 has 15 amino acids. Germline values: CDR1 SGHTA, CDR2 FQGTGA. The CDR3 spells CASSASGGRLDTQYF. The CDR3 DNA reads as TGTGCCAGCAGCGCCTCGGGGGGGCGATTAGATACGCAGTATTTT.

This clonotype was seen a handful of times. The CDR3 coding sequence is TGTGCCAGCAGCTTAGCGACGGGACAGGATTATTACGAGCAGTACTTC. Translated: CASSLATGQDYYEQYF. The chain employs TRBV7-8 and TRBJ2-7; the match to TRBD1 covers 8 bases. Germline trimming cut 0 bases from V and 4 bases from J; bases unmatched to any gene: 8. CDR3 length: 16 residues. Germline CDR1 and CDR2: SGHVS and FQNEAQ.

The J gene is TRBJ1-3, the V gene TRBV6-1; 7 bases line up with TRBD1. The length of the CDR3 is 15 residues. Losses at the gene ends were 6 bases for V and 4 bases for J; bases not matched to a gene: 9. The germline gives CDR1 MNHNS, CDR2 SASEGT. In DNA, the CDR3 is TGTGCCAGCAGGCGTCAGGGGGGACGGGGAAACACCATATATTTT. Encoded protein: CASRRQGGRGNTIYF.

The CDR3 nucleotides are TGTGCCAGCAGTTCGCCAGGGGATGAGACCCAGTACTTC. Amino acids: CASSSPGDETQYF. V gene TRBV6-5 combines with J gene TRBJ2-5, with D tentatively TRBD1 (6 bases). There are 13 residues in the CDR3. Germline V CDR1 and CDR2: MNHEY, SVGAGI. V gave up 4 bases and J gave up 5 bases, with 11 bases separating them.

This clonotype occurred many times. The chain employs TRBV20-1 and TRBJ2-5; 8 bases align to TRBD2. Germline V gene data show CDR1 as DFQATT and CDR2 as SNEGSKA (reference sequence). The CDR3 has 13 residues. Trimming at V came to 5 bases and at J to 3 bases, leaving 5 bases not matched to a gene. For the CDR3, the DNA is TGCAGTGCTCCGCGGGGGGCTGAAGAGACCCAGTACTTC. This encodes CSAPRGAEETQYF.